A single sample gave rise to the 28 T cell receptor beta chains below, sequenced in a study of low-dose radiotherapy and immunotherapy resistance in tumors. Both TCRalpha and TCRbeta chains were reverse transcribed with V-gene-specific primers. The TCRs were subjected to amplification over about 19 PCR cycles employing a constant-region primer in conjunction with a V-primer adapter. TCRdb called the reads again in MiXCR, with one record for every CDR3 protein. The sample lists about 10,000 distinct CDR3 sequences, 65% seen once, with around 11% in the top ten. Receptors originate from a human donor with advanced metastatic prostate, ovarian, gallbladder or colorectal cancer (not recorded which). This table probably holds off-target reads from a library built for another chain.

J is TRBJ1-4 and V is TRBV7-6; a weak D match, TRBD1 (5 bases). The germline CDR1 and CDR2 sequences are SGHVS and FNYEAQ. This CDR3 has 15 residues. V shed 0 bases and J shed 5 bases, with 10 bases lying between them. CDR3 amino acids: CASSLAWGTNEKLFF. CDR3 in DNA: TGTGCCAGCAGCTTAGCATGGGGGACCAATGAAAAACTGTTTTTT.

V and J are TRBV7-9 and TRBJ2-7, with TRBD2 identical over 7 bases. CDR1 and CDR2 from the germline V gene are SEHNR and FQNEAQ (reference sequence). V lost 5 bases to trimming and J lost 2 bases; unmatched junction nucleotides: 9. This CDR3 is built from 15 residues. CDR3 bases: TGTGCCAGCAGCCTAGTCCCTAGCGGAGCCTACGAGCAGTACTTC. Amino acid sequence: CASSLVPSGAYEQYF.

Details on this clonotype: At one boundary the junction diverges from the germline segment, which might be a read error. The J gene is TRBJ1-5, the V gene TRBV6-5; D is unresolved. The CDR3 loop spans 16 amino acids. Per germline, CDR1 MNHEY and CDR2 SVGAGI. This CDR3 reads CASSDDRSYSNQPQHF. CDR3 DNA: TGTGCCAGCAGTGACGACCGGAGCTATAGCAATCAGCCGCAGCATTTT.

The chain has TRBV4-1 and TRBJ1-5; a weak D match, TRBD1 (6 bases). The CDR3 is made up of 17 amino acids. In germline, CDR1 is MGHRA, CDR2 YSYEKL. V lost 0 bases, J lost 3 bases, and 15 bases lay in between. The CDR3 DNA follows: TGCGCCAGCAGCCAAGATTGGGTCAGGGGTGACAATCAGCCCCAGCATTTT. It is translated as CASSQDWVRGDNQPQHF.

This clonotype was counted only a few times. The chain recombines TRBV11-1 with TRBJ2-1, with D tentatively TRBD2 (5 bases). The CDR3 sequence is 13 residues long. The V gene lost 3 bases and the J gene lost 8 bases, with 11 bases spanning the gap. CDR1 is SGHAT and CDR2 is FQDESV in the germline V gene (reference sequence). The CDR3 nucleotides read TGTGCCAGCAGCTTTCGGCTAGCCCATGAGCAGTTCTTC. As protein: CASSFRLAHEQFF.

The rearrangement links TRBV14 to TRBJ2-1; a weak D match, TRBD2 (6 bases). Trimming took off 3 bases at V and 9 bases at J, with 15 bases between the two ends. This CDR3 has 14 amino acids. Germline V gene data show CDR1 as SGHDN and CDR2 as FVKESK. The CDR3 loop reads CASSHPGLRGEQFF. The CDR3 DNA follows: TGTGCCAGCAGCCATCCGGGGTTGCGGGGTGAGCAGTTCTTC. Filled out from reference TRBV14 and TRBJ2-1, the complete variable domain reads EAGVTQFPSHSVIEKGQTVTLRCDPISGHDNLYWYRRVMGKEIKFLLHFVKESKQDESGMPNNRFLAERTGGTYSTLKVQPAELEDSGVYFCASSHPGLRGEQFFGPGTRLTVL.

This clonotype was detected only a few times. V usage is TRBV5-1 and J usage is TRBJ2-2, with D perhaps TRBD1 (6 bases). V dropped 3 bases and J dropped 3 bases, with 9 bases sitting between them. There are 14 residues in the CDR3. CDR1 is SGHRS, CDR2 YFSETQ, per germline. For the CDR3, the DNA is TGCGCCAGCAGCTGGGGGCCTGACACCGGGGAGCTGTTTTTT. Protein: CASSWGPDTGELFF. Based on the CDR3 plus reference TRBV5-1 and TRBJ2-2, the full variable domain is KAGVTQTPRYLIKTRGQQVTLSCSPISGHRSVSWYQQTPGQGLQFLFEYFSETQRNKGNFPGRFSGRQFSNSRSEMNVSTLELGDSALYLCASSWGPDTGELFFGEGSRLTVL.

This chain joins TRBV7-6 and TRBJ2-1; tentative D call: TRBD2 (5 bases). V lost 0 bases and J lost 4, with 13 bases in between. The germline V gene has CDR1 SGHVS and CDR2 FNYEAQ. CDR3 length: 16 residues. The CDR3: CASSLALVGDYNEQFF. The CDR3 DNA reads TGTGCCAGCAGCTTAGCACTAGTCGGCGATTACAATGAGCAGTTCTTC.

J is TRBJ2-7 and V is TRBV7-9; 7 bases match TRBD2. The germline V gene encodes CDR1 SEHNR and CDR2 FQNEAQ (reference sequence). The CDR3 totals 14 residues. V gave up 3 bases and J gave up 4 bases; unmatched junction bases: 6. The CDR3 spells CASSLREPLYEQYF. CDR3 sequence (DNA): TGTGCCAGCAGCTTGCGGGAGCCCTTGTACGAGCAGTACTTC.

The J gene is TRBJ1-5, the V gene TRBV6-2 or TRBV6-3; TRBD1 is a possible D gene (6 bases). With 2 bases removed from V and 11 bases from J, the gap between germline ends came to 16 bases. Per germline, CDR1 MNHEY and CDR2 SVGEGT. CDR3 length: 14 amino acids. DNA for the CDR3: TGTGCCAGCAGTTACGTCGGGGGGCCCCTGGCCCAGCATTTT. As protein: CASSYVGGPLAQHF.

J is TRBJ1-6 and V is TRBV20-1; D is uncertain. The V end was cut by 6 bases, the J end by 10 bases, with 19 bases between. This CDR3 contains 14 residues. Germline V gene lookup returns CDR1 DFQATT and CDR2 SNEGSKA (reference sequence). In DNA, the CDR3 is TGCAGTGCCCTATCGGTCGGTCCTGGGTCACCCCTCCACTTT. It yields the protein CSALSVGPGSPLHF.

The chain couples TRBV20-1 to TRBJ2-5; D is unclear. Trimming cost V 6 bases and J 4 bases, with 18 bases left between them. The CDR3 length is 14 residues. Looked up from germline, CDR1 is DFQATT and CDR2 is SNEGSKA (reference sequence). CDR3 in amino acids: CSAPGPTKGETQYF. In DNA form, the CDR3 reads TGCAGTGCCCCGGGCCCCACTAAGGGAGAGACCCAGTACTTC.

The J gene is TRBJ2-5, the V gene TRBV5-4; 9 bases align to TRBD2. This CDR3 contains 16 residues. After removal of 4 bases from V and 7 bases from J, the junction contained 14 bases not matched to a gene. Looked up from germline, CDR1 is SGHNT and CDR2 is YYREEE (reference sequence). The CDR3 reads CASSPRNSGRGRTQYF. CDR3 in DNA: TGTGCCAGCAGCCCCCGGAATAGCGGGAGAGGGAGGACCCAGTACTTC.

This clonotype turned up a few times. The chain combines TRBV11-2 with TRBJ2-3; TRBD1 matches at 10 bases. The CDR3 consists of 16 residues. CDR1 is SGHAT and CDR2 is FQNNGV in the germline V gene. J was trimmed by 2 bases and V by 6 bases; bases with no gene match: 8. CDR3 protein: CASRGRDRGFTDTQYF. CDR3 DNA sequence: TGTGCCAGCAGGGGCCGGGACAGGGGATTCACAGATACGCAGTATTTT.

This clonotype was detected only a few times. J is TRBJ2-1 and V is TRBV11-3; D possibly matches TRBD1 or TRBD2 (5 bases each). Germline loops: CDR1 SGHNT, CDR2 YENEEA. Trimming shortened V by 4 bases and J by 7 bases, and 29 bases separated the two germline ends. The CDR3 runs 19 residues. In DNA form, the CDR3 reads TGTGCCAGCAGCTCTTCTCACATTGGCCGGGACGGGCGTAGTAATGAGCAGTTCTTC. As protein: CASSSSHIGRDGRSNEQFF. The full variable domain, rest sourced from reference TRBV11-3 and TRBJ2-1, is EAGVVQSPRYKIIEKKQPVAFWCNPISGHNTLYWYLQNLGQGPELLIRYENEEAVDDSQLPKDRFSAERLKGVDSTLKIQPAELGDSAVYLCASSSSHIGRDGRSNEQFFGPGTRLTVL.

This clonotype was detected only a few times. The chain combines TRBV29-1 with TRBJ1-6; 7 positions match TRBD1. Germline loops: CDR1 SQVTM, CDR2 ANQGSEA. V shed 4 bases, J shed 7 bases, and the junction held 4 bases outside the gene matches. There are 13 residues in the CDR3. The CDR3 sequence: CSVVVTGNSPLHF. As DNA, the CDR3 is TGCAGCGTTGTGGTGACAGGGAATTCACCCCTCCACTTT.

There are a few counts of this clonotype. The J gene is TRBJ1-1, the V gene TRBV27; TRBD1 might be the D (6 bases). The CDR3 sequence is 16 residues long. V lost 6 bases, J lost 1 base, and 18 bases lay in between. In germline, CDR1 is MNHEY, CDR2 SMNVEV (reference sequence). The CDR3 DNA reads TGTGCCAGCAGAGGGAGTCTGGGAGGGGGGAACACTGAAGCTTTCTTT. The encoded protein is CASRGSLGGGNTEAFF.

This clonotype turned up a few times. This rearrangement joins TRBV9 to TRBJ2-3; the match to TRBD2 covers 7 bases. V was pared by 4 bases and J by 0 bases, with 14 bases of the junction left unmatched. Germline CDR1 reads SGDLS; CDR2 reads YYNGEE. The CDR3 length is 18 residues. The CDR3 DNA follows: TGTGCCAGCAGCATCCGAGGGGTTTTTAGCGGGAGCACAGATACGCAGTATTTT. This sequence encodes CASSIRGVFSGSTDTQYF.

The CDR3: CASSTQQGNTEAFF. The CDR3 DNA sequence: TGTGCCAGTAGTACCCAACAGGGAAACACTGAAGCTTTCTTT. The chain employs TRBV19 and TRBJ1-1, with D possibly matching TRBD1 (6 bases). The CDR3 has 14 residues. Deletions cut 4 bases from V and 2 bases from J, with 11 bases between. CDR1 and CDR2 (germline): LNHDA, SQIVND (reference sequence).

The rearrangement uses TRBV6-2 or TRBV6-3 and TRBJ1-4; 10 nucleotides match TRBD1. Germline-derived CDR1 and CDR2 are MNHEY and SVGEGT. The CDR3 loop spans 14 amino acids. Losses at the gene ends were 6 bases for V and 5 bases for J; bases not matched to a gene: 3. The DNA for the CDR3 is TGTGCCAGCAGATGGACAGGGGGGAATGAAAAACTGTTTTTT. It encodes CASRWTGGNEKLFF.

The chain has TRBV24-1 and TRBJ1-5; 7 bases match TRBD1. Trimming removed 4 bases from V and 2 bases from J; junction bases left unmatched: 13. Germline V CDR1 and CDR2: KGHDR, SFDVKD. The CDR3 spans 18 residues. This chain's CDR3 is CATSETRGGPGGNQPQHF. CDR3 nucleotides: TGTGCCACCAGTGAGACCAGGGGGGGACCTGGGGGCAATCAGCCCCAGCATTTT.

The chain carries TRBV5-8 and TRBJ2-5; TRBD1 matches at 9 bases. This CDR3 has 15 amino acids. J was trimmed by 5 bases and V by 4 bases; bases with no gene match: 9. Germline V gene lookup returns CDR1 SGHTS and CDR2 YDEGEE. CDR3 nucleotides: TGTGCCAGCAGCGGGGGGACAGGGAGGACGGAGACCCAGTACTTC. It specifies CASSGGTGRTETQYF.

V and J are TRBV7-8 and TRBJ2-1, with a tentative D call TRBD2 (5 bases). The germline V gene has CDR1 SGHVS and CDR2 FQNEAQ. The CDR3 totals 14 residues. The V and J ends lost 5 bases and 7 bases respectively, with 15 bases between them. Here the CDR3 reads CASSPPRGLNEQFF. CDR3 sequence (DNA): TGTGCCAGCAGCCCCCCCCGGGGTTTAAATGAGCAGTTCTTC.

This clonotype appeared a few times. V and J are TRBV5-1 and TRBJ1-2, with D possibly being TRBD1 (5 bases). The CDR3 is made up of 15 amino acids. V lost 6 bases and J 2 bases, leaving 17 bases between the germline ends. Looked up from germline, CDR1 is SGHRS and CDR2 is YFSETQ. In DNA, the CDR3 is TGCGCCAGCAAACTAACTGAGGACACCAACTATGGCTACACCTTC. As protein: CASKLTEDTNYGYTF.

This clonotype was observed a few times. V gene TRBV2 combines with J gene TRBJ2-3, with 8 bases fitting TRBD1. Germline assignment: CDR1 SNHLY and CDR2 FYNNEI. V trimming: 7 bases; J trimming: 2 bases; junction bases outside the gene matches: 5. This CDR3 comprises 14 residues. The CDR3 nucleotides read TGTGCCAGCAAAGGACAGGGACCCACAGATACGCAGTATTTT. Translated, it gives CASKGQGPTDTQYF.

The rearrangement uses TRBV20-1 and TRBJ2-7; 8 bases line up with TRBD2. From germline, CDR1 is DFQATT and CDR2 SNEGSKA (reference sequence). The CDR3 consists of 12 residues. As DNA, the CDR3 is TGCAGCACCCAGCGGGAGTCCCTCGAGCAGTACTTC. Its protein product is CSTQRESLEQYF.

This chain joins TRBV29-1 and TRBJ2-1; no reliable D call. CDR3 size: 16 residues. The V and J ends lost 2 bases and 3 bases respectively, with 17 bases between them. From germline, CDR1 is SQVTM and CDR2 ANQGSEA. CDR3 region: CSVEPLRAPVYNEQFF. For the CDR3, the DNA is TGCAGCGTTGAACCCCTGAGAGCGCCCGTCTACAATGAGCAGTTCTTC.

This sequence joins TRBV9 and TRBJ2-3; the D is unclear. V was trimmed by 3 bases and J by 3 bases, leaving 17 bases between them. The CDR3 runs 16 residues. Germline CDR1 SGDLS, CDR2 YYNGEE. The CDR3: CASSAQPTGRTDTQYF. The CDR3 nucleotides read TGTGCCAGCAGCGCTCAACCCACCGGGCGGACAGATACGCAGTATTTT.